Following are 14 T cell receptor beta chains from one sample sequenced in a study of beta chain features in type 1 diabetes. Reverse transcription of all isolated RNA meant that expressed TCRB transcripts were sequenced. Measured with immunoSEQ multiplex PCR; TCRdb has only the in-frame clones, and not every one. The data show about 240,000 clones, 25% to 35% seen once. Sequenced sample: central memory CD4+ T cells from blood. The source is a man younger than 40 in good health.

The rearrangement joins TRBV6-6 to TRBJ2-3; D uncertain. Germline CDR1 MNHNY, CDR2 SVGAGI (reference sequence). V was shortened by 8 bases and J by 5 bases, with 2 bases between the two germline ends. The CDR3 covers 9 residues. CDR3 amino acids: CASGDTQYF. The CDR3 DNA reads TGTGCCAGCGGAGATACGCAGTATTTT.

This clone was seen a few times. The rearrangement links TRBV10-3 to TRBJ2-1, with 12 bases lining up with TRBD2. The germline V gene encodes CDR1 ENHRY and CDR2 SYGVKD. The V and J ends lost 8 bases and 5 bases, in that order; junction bases with no gene match: 4. The CDR3 covers 14 residues. Written as DNA, the CDR3 is TGTGCCATCTCCGCTAGCGGGGGGGACAATGAGCAGTTCTTC. Translating it yields CAISASGGDNEQFF.

This clone was observed a few times. The J gene is TRBJ2-1, the V gene TRBV7-2; D remains ambiguous. This CDR3 contains 13 residues. Germline V gives CDR1 SGHTA, CDR2 FQGNSA. Trimming left V 6 bases short and J 6 bases short, with 12 bases between. The CDR3 loop is CASSPPRGNEQFF. CDR3 in DNA: TGTGCCAGCAGTCCCCCCCGAGGCAATGAGCAGTTCTTC.

This chain connects TRBV5-1 to TRBJ2-7; unclear D gene. The germline V gene has CDR1 SGHRS and CDR2 YFSETQ. The CDR3 runs to 16 residues. Trimming took off 3 bases at V and 3 bases at J, with 19 bases between the two ends. The CDR3 sequence: CASSSRVLRASYEQYF. DNA of the CDR3: TGCGCCAGCAGCTCGCGAGTTCTACGAGCCAGCTACGAGCAGTACTTC. Based on the CDR3 plus reference TRBV5-1 and TRBJ2-7, the full variable domain is KAGVTQTPRYLIKTRGQQVTLSCSPISGHRSVSWYQQTPGQGLQFLFEYFSETQRNKGNFPGRFSGRQFSNSRSEMNVSTLELGDSALYLCASSSRVLRASYEQYFGPGTRLTVT.

J is TRBJ2-3 and V is TRBV5-1, with D possibly matching TRBD2 (5 bases). V was pared by 0 bases and J by 1 base, with 12 bases between. CDR3 length: 16 residues. Germline CDR1 SGHRS, CDR2 YFSETQ. The CDR3 loop is CASSLGSSGGTDTQYF. The CDR3 region has the DNA TGCGCCAGCAGCTTGGGGTCCAGCGGTGGCACAGATACGCAGTATTTT.

The chain links TRBV7-8 to TRBJ2-5; weak D call: TRBD1 (6 bases). This CDR3 is 15 amino acids long. Trimming removed 1 base at V and 2 bases at J, with 11 bases between. Germline CDR1 reads SGHVS; CDR2 reads FQNEAQ. CDR3 bases: TGTGCCAGCAGCTTAGAGGGACACAAACAAGAGACCCAGTACTTC. Protein: CASSLEGHKQETQYF.

This clone has more than one count but fewer than ten. J is TRBJ2-3 and V is TRBV6-1, with 9 bases fitting TRBD2. J gave up 5 bases and V 3 bases, and 3 bases lay outside the gene matches. The CDR3 is made up of 14 amino acids. Germline CDR1 MNHNS, CDR2 SASEGT. CDR3 residues: CASSEAGGVDTQYF. The DNA for the CDR3 is TGTGCCAGCAGTGAGGCGGGAGGGGTAGATACGCAGTATTTT.

This clone was detected a few times. This sequence joins TRBV18 and TRBJ2-1; 11 nucleotides line up with TRBD2. Trimming removed 3 bases from V and 5 bases from J; junction bases left unmatched: 3. The CDR3 covers 15 residues. Germline V lookup: CDR1 KGHSH, CDR2 LQKENI. The DNA for the CDR3 is TGTGCCAGCTCACCTATAGCGGGAGGGGACAATGAGCAGTTCTTC. It encodes CASSPIAGGDNEQFF.

This clone turned up a few times. The chain combines TRBV18 with TRBJ2-7; no definite D call. The CDR3 totals 14 residues. The germline gives CDR1 KGHSH, CDR2 LQKENI. V dropped 0 bases and J dropped 3 bases, with 9 bases sitting between them. The DNA of the CDR3 is TGTGCCAGCTCACCACCGATGACCTTCTACGAGCAGTACTTC. As protein: CASSPPMTFYEQYF. The variable domain in full, completed from reference TRBV18 and TRBJ2-7, reads NAGVMQNPRHLVRRRGQEARLRCSPMKGHSHVYWYRQLPEEGLKFMVYLQKENIIDESGMPKERFSAEFPKEGPSILRIQQVVRGDSAAYFCASSPPMTFYEQYFGPGTRLTVT.

This clone turned up a few times. The V gene is TRBV5-5, the J gene TRBJ2-5; the match to TRBD1 covers 10 bases. With 3 bases clipped from V and 6 bases from J, the junction kept 5 bases outside the gene matches. Germline V gene data show CDR1 as SGHKS and CDR2 as YYEKEE (reference sequence). This CDR3 region has 14 residues. CDR3 sequence: CASSWDRGRKTQYF. The DNA for the CDR3 is TGTGCCAGCAGCTGGGACAGGGGACGAAAGACCCAGTACTTC.

The rearrangement uses TRBV29-1 and TRBJ1-1; possibly TRBD1 for D (6 bases). V was clipped by 6 bases and J by 5 bases, with 16 bases between them. CDR1 and CDR2 (germline): SQVTM, ANQGSEA. The CDR3 length is 13 residues. The CDR3 loop reads CSVSSYQGTEAFF. The CDR3 region has the DNA TGCAGCGTCTCCTCGTACCAGGGGACTGAAGCTTTCTTT. Drawing the rest from reference TRBV29-1 and TRBJ1-1, the complete variable domain is SAVISQKPSRDICQRGTSLTIQCQVDSQVTMMFWYRQQPGQSLTLIATANQGSEATYESGFVIDKFPISRPNLTFSTLTVSNMSPEDSSIYLCSVSSYQGTEAFFGQGTRLTVV.

Only a few counts were recorded for this clone. The chain combines TRBV7-2 with TRBJ2-3; 8 positions agree with TRBD2. Germline V gives CDR1 SGHTA, CDR2 FQGNSA. The CDR3 spans 14 residues. The junction had 6 bases not matched to a gene; V was cut back by 5 bases and J by 5 bases. CDR3 bases: TGTGCCAGCAGCCTAAGACTAGCGCAAGATACGCAGTATTTT. Its protein is CASSLRLAQDTQYF.

The rearrangement joins TRBV5-4 to TRBJ2-7; possibly TRBD1 for D (5 bases). Germline CDR1 and CDR2: SGHNT and YYREEE (reference sequence). There are 12 residues in the CDR3. V was shortened by 4 bases and J by 6 bases, with 11 bases between the two germline ends. The CDR3 region has the DNA TGTGCCAGCAGCCGAGACAGATCCGAGCAGTACTTC. Its translation is CASSRDRSEQYF.

This clone was found a few times. The chain uses TRBV5-4 and TRBJ2-1, with D unresolved. V gave up 4 bases and J gave up 6 bases, with 5 bases separating them. Germline loops: CDR1 SGHNT, CDR2 YYREEE (reference sequence). The CDR3 is 11 residues long. The CDR3 DNA sequence: TGTGCCAGCAGCAGTAGCAATGAGCAGTTCTTC. The encoded protein is CASSSSNEQFF.